This TCR beta chain was identified in a study of blood T cell dynamics during melanoma immunotherapy. Study-level findings and limits: It remained unknown if the driving T cell clones were melanoma-specific. Unlike progressors, later disease-control patients had W3 repertoires gaining clonality or diversity.

Concerning this clone: The target antigen is unknown.

Every bulk PBMC sample received the same 350 ng of DNA. Sequencing used immunoSEQ multiplex PCR; TCRdb keeps in-frame clones, though not all of them. The repertoire holds roughly 11,000 clones, with approximately 82% as singletons. Time point noted: pre-treatment baseline. V dropped 6 bases and J dropped 7 bases, with 13 bases sitting between them. Germline assignment: CDR1 MDHEN and CDR2 SYDVKM. This CDR3 has 14 amino acids. This specimen was blood, taken from a patient treated with checkpoint blockade. The TCR originated in a human donor with melanoma. The genes are TRBV28 and TRBJ1-6; TRBD1 is a possible D gene (6 bases). CDR3 coding DNA: TGTGCCAGCAGCCCCCCAGGGACAAATTCACCCCTCCACTTT. Translation: CASSPPGTNSPLHF.